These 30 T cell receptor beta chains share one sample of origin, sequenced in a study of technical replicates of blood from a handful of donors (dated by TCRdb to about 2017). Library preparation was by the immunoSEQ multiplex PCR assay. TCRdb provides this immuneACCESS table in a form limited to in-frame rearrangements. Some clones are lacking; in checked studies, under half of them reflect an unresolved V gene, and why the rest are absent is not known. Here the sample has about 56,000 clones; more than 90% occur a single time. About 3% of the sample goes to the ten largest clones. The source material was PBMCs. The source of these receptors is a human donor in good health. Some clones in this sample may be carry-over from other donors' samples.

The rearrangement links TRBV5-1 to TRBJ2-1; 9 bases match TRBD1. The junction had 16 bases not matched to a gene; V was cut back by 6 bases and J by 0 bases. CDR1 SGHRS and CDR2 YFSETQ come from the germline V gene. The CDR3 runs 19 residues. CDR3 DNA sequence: TGCGCCAGCACGCAACGGGACAGGGCACAGAGCCGCTCCTACAATGAGCAGTTCTTC. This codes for CASTQRDRAQSRSYNEQFF.

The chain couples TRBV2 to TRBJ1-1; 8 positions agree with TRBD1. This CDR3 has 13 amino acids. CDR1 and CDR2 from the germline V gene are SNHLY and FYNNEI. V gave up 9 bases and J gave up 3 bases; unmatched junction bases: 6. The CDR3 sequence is CASSGTGHTEAFF. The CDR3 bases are TGTGCCAGTTCCGGGACAGGCCACACTGAAGCTTTCTTT.

CDR3 in amino acids: CASSLVAAERMNTEAFF. The CDR3, as DNA: TGTGCCAGCAGCTTGGTCGCGGCGGAGAGAATGAACACTGAAGCTTTCTTT. The chain combines TRBV5-4 with TRBJ1-1; D gene ambiguous. Germline assignment: CDR1 SGHNT and CDR2 YYREEE (reference sequence). This CDR3 region has 17 residues. The ends were cut back, 0 bases at V and 0 bases at J, with 15 bases in the middle.

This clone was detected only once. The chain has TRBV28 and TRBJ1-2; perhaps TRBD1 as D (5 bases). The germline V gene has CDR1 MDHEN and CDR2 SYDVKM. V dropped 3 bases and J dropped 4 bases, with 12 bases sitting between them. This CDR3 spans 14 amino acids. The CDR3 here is CASSLGGGGYGYTF. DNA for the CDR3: TGTGCCAGCAGTTTGGGGGGTGGAGGCTATGGCTACACCTTC.

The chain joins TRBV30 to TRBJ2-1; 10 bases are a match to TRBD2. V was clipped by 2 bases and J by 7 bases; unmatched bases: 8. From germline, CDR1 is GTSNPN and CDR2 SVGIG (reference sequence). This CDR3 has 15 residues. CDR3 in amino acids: CAWSTTSGIRNEQFF. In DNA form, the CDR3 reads TGTGCCTGGAGTACCACTAGCGGGATAAGAAATGAGCAGTTCTTC.

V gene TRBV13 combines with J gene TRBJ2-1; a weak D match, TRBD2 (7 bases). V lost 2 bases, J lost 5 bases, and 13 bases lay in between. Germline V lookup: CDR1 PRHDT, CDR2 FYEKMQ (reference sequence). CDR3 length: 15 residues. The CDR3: CASSLLAGANNEQFF. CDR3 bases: TGTGCCAGCAGCTTATTGGCGGGGGCCAACAATGAGCAGTTCTTC.

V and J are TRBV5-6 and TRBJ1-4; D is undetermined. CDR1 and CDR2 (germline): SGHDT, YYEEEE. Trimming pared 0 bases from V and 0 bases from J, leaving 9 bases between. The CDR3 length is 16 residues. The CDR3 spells CASSLDRPTTNEKLFF. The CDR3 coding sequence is TGTGCCAGCAGCTTGGACAGACCGACAACTAATGAAAAACTGTTTTTT.

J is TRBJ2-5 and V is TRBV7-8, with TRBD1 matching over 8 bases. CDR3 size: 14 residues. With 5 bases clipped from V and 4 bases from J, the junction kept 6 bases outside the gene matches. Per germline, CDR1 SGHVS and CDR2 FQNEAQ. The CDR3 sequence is CASSDTGTGETQYF. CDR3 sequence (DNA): TGTGCCAGCAGCGATACCGGGACAGGAGAGACCCAGTACTTC. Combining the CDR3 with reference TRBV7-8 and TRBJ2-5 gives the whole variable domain GAGVSQSPRYKVAKRGQDVALRCDPISGHVSLFWYQQALGQGPEFLTYFQNEAQLDKSGLPSDRFFAERPEGSVSTLKIQRTQQEDSAVYLCASSDTGTGETQYFGPGTRLLVL.

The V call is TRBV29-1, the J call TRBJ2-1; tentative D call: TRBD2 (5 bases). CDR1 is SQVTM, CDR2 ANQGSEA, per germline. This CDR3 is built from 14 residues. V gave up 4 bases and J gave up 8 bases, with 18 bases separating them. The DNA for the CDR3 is TGCAGCGTTGTTTTGGACGGGATCATACATGAGCAGTTCTTC. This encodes CSVVLDGIIHEQFF.

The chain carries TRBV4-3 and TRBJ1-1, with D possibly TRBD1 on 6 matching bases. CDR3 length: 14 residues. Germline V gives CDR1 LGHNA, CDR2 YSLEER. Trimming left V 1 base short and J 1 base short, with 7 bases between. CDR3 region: CASSQGGRNTEAFF. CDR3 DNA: TGCGCCAGCAGCCAAGGGGGGCGGAACACTGAAGCTTTCTTT.

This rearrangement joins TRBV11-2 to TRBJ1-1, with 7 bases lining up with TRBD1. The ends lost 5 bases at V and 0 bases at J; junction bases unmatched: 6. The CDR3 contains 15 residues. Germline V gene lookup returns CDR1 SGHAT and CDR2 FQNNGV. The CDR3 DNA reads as TGTGCCAGCAGCCGGACAGGTTCTATGAACACTGAAGCTTTCTTT. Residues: CASSRTGSMNTEAFF.

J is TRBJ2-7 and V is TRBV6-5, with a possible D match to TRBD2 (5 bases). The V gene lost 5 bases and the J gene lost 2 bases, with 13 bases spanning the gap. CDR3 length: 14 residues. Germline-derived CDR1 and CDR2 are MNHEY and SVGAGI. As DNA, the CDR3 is TGTGCCAGCAGTACCGGACTGGCAACCTACGAGCAGTACTTC. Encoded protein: CASSTGLATYEQYF.

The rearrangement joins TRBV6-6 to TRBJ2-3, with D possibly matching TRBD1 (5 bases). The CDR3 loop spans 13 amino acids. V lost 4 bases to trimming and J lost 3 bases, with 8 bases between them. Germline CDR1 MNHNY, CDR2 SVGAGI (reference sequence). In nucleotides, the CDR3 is TGTGCCAGCAGTTTGCCAGGGACAGATACGCAGTATTTT. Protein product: CASSLPGTDTQYF.

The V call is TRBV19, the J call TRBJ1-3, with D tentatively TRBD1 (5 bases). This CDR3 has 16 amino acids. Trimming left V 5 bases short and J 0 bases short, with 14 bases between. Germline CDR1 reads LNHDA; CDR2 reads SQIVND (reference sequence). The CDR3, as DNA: TGTGCCAGTAGTCCCCGGTGGGGCCTCTCTGGAAACACCATATATTTT. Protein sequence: CASSPRWGLSGNTIYF.

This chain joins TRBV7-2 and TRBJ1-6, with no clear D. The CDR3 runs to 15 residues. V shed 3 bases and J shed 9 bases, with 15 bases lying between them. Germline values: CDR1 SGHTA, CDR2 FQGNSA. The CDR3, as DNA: TGTGCCAGCAGCTTGTTGCGTTTGAGGAGTTCACCCCTCCACTTT. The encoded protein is CASSLLRLRSSPLHF.

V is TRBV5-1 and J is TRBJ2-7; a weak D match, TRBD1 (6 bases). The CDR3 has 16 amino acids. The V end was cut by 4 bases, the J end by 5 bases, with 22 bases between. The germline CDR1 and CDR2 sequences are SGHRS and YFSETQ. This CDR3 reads CASSPPLTGIVHEQYF. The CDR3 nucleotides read TGCGCCAGCAGCCCTCCCCTGACAGGAATCGTCCACGAGCAGTACTTC.

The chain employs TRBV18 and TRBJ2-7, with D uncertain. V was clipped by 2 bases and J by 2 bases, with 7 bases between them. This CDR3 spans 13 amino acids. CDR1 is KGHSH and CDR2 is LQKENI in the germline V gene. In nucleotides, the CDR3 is TGTGCCAGCTCACCAATACACCCCTACGAGCAGTACTTC. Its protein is CASSPIHPYEQYF.

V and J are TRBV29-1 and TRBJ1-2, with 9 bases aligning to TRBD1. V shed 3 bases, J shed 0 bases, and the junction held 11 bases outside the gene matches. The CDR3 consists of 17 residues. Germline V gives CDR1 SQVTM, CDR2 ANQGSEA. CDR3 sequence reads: CSVDDPGQGIANYGYTF. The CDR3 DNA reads TGCAGCGTTGATGACCCAGGACAGGGGATAGCTAACTATGGCTACACCTTC.

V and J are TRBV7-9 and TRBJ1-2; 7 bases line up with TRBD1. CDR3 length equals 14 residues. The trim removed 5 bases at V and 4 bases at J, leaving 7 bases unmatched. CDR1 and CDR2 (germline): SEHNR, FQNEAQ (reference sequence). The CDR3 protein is CASSGRDRGYGYTF. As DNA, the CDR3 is TGTGCCAGCAGCGGCCGGGACAGAGGCTATGGCTACACCTTC.

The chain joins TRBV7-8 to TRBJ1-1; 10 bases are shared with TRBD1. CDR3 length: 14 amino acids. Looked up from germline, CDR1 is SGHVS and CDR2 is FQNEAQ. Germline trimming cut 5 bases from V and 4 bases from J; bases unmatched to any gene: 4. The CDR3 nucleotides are TGTGCCAGCAGCATACGACAGGGGGCCACTGAAGCTTTCTTT. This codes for CASSIRQGATEAFF. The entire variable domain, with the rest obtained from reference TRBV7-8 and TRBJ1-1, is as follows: GAGVSQSPRYKVAKRGQDVALRCDPISGHVSLFWYQQALGQGPEFLTYFQNEAQLDKSGLPSDRFFAERPEGSVSTLKIQRTQQEDSAVYLCASSIRQGATEAFFGQGTRLTVV.

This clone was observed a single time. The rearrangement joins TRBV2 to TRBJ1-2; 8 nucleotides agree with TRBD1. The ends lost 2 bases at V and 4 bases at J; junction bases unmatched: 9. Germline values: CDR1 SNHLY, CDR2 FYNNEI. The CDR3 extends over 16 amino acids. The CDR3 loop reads CASSEYFADRGYGYTF. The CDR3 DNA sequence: TGTGCCAGCAGTGAATATTTCGCAGACAGGGGCTATGGCTACACCTTC.

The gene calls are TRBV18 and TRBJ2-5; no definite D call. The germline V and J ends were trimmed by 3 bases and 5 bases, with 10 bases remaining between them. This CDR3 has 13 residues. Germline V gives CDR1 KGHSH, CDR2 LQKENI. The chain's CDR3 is CASSPGFWETQYF. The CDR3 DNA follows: TGTGCCAGCTCACCCGGGTTCTGGGAGACCCAGTACTTC.

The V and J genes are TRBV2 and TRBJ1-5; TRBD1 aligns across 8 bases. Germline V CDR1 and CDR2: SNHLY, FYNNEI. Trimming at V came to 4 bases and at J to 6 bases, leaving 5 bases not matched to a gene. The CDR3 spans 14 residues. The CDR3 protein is CASSGDRGGQPQHF. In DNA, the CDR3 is TGTGCCAGCAGTGGAGACAGGGGTGGTCAGCCCCAGCATTTT.

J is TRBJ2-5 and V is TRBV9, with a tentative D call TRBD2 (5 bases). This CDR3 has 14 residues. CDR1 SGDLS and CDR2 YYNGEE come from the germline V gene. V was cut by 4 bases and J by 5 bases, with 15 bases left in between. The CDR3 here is CASSPPGTGETQYF. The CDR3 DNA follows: TGTGCCAGCAGCCCCCCAGGCACGGGGGAGACCCAGTACTTC. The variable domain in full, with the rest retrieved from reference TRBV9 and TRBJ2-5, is DSGVTQTPKHLITATGQRVTLRCSPRSGDLSVYWYQQSLDQGLQFLIQYYNGEERAKGNILERFSAQQFPDLHSELNLSSLELGDSALYFCASSPPGTGETQYFGPGTRLLVL.

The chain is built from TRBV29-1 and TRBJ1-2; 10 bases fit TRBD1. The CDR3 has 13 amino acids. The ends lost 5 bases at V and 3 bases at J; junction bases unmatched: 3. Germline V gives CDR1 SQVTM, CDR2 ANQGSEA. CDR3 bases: TGCAGCGTTCCCGGGACAGGGGACTATGGCTACACCTTC. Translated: CSVPGTGDYGYTF.

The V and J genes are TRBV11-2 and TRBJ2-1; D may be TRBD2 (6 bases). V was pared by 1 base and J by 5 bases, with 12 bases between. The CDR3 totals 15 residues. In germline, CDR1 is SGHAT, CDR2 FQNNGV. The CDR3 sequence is CASSLALAEHNEQFF. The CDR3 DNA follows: TGTGCCAGCAGCTTAGCATTAGCGGAGCACAATGAGCAGTTCTTC.

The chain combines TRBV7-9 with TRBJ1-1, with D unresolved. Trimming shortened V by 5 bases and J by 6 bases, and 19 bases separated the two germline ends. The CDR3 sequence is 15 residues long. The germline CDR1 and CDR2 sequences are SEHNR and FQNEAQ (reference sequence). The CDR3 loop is CASSLFGRSIPEAFF. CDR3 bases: TGTGCCAGCAGCCTATTCGGTCGTAGTATCCCTGAAGCTTTCTTT.

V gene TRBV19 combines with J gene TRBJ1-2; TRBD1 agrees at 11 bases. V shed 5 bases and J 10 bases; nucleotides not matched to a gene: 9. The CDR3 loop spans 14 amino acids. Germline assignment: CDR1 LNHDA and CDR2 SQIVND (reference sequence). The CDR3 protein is CASSPIWTGGDYTF. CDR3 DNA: TGTGCCAGTAGTCCCATTTGGACAGGGGGCGACTACACCTTC.

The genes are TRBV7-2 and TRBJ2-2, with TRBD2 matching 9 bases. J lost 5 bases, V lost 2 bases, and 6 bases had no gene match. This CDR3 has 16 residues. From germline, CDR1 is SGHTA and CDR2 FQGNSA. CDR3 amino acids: CASSLHRLAGTGELFF. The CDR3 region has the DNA TGTGCCAGCAGCTTACATAGGCTAGCGGGAACCGGGGAGCTGTTTTTT.

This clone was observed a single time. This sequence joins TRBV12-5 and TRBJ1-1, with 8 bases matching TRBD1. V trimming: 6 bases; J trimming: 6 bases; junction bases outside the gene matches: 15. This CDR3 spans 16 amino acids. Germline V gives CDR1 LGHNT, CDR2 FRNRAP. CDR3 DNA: TGTGCTAGTGGCCCTGGACAGGGTTATCTCCTCGCTGAAGCTTTCTTT. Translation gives CASGPGQGYLLAEAFF. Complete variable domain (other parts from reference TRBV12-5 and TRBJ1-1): DARVTQTPRHKVTEMGQEVTMRCQPILGHNTVFWYRQTMMQGLELLAYFRNRAPLDDSGMPKDRFSAEMPDATLATLKIQPSEPRDSAVYFCASGPGQGYLLAEAFFGQGTRLTVV.